This TCR beta chain appears in the sequencing data of a study of shared clonotypes between healthy human individuals. Study-wide points: Sampling covered blood only; tissue repertoires likely differ.

Here immunoSEQ multiplex PCR was the method, and the copy in TCRdb shows in-frame clones only, minus some. Of millions of clones in the sample, just over 90% are singletons; the top ten hold more than 1.5%. The germline V gene encodes CDR1 SGHTA and CDR2 FQGNSA. Germline trimming cut 4 bases from V and 2 bases from J; bases unmatched to any gene: 10. The CDR3 contains 16 residues. About this clone itself: The antigen remains unidentified.

Naive CD8 cells lacked CD45RO and underwent positive selection for CCR7, leaving out terminally differentiated effector memory CD45RA+ cells. The chain couples TRBV7-2 to TRBJ2-7; TRBD1 matches 8 bases. Sequencing used naive CD8+ T cells from PBMCs. This sequence originates from a man between 18 and 29 years old in good health. Some clones in this sample may be carry-over from other donors' samples. The CDR3 DNA sequence: TGTGCCAGCAGCTCCCGGACAGGGAGCGGCACCTACGAGCAGTACTTC. This gives the protein CASSSRTGSGTYEQYF.